Presented here are 30 T cell receptor beta chains from one specimen sequenced in a study of T-cell reconstitution after alpha-beta-depleted transplantation in children. Preparation of the TCRbeta library was carried out with unique molecular identifiers. TCRdb called the PCR reads again in MiXCR, with one record for every CDR3 protein. The table shows 250,000 to 400,000 distinct CDR3 sequences, with more than 20% occurring only once. The sample consisted of PBMCs, mostly from graft donor cells, taken 180 days after TCRalphabeta/CD19-depleted stem cell transplant. The receptors shown here come from a male patient between 5 and 17 years old who had a stem cell transplant for acute lymphoblastic leukemia, so the T cells may come from the graft donor.

V gene TRBV10-3 combines with J gene TRBJ2-3, with TRBD2 matching over 7 bases. Trimming removed 5 bases from V and 0 bases from J; junction bases left unmatched: 14. The CDR3 loop spans 18 amino acids. Per the germline V gene, CDR1 is ENHRY and CDR2 is SYGVKD. The CDR3 sequence is CAISPGLDSFLSTDTQYF. In DNA, the CDR3 is TGTGCCATCAGTCCCGGACTAGATTCGTTCCTCAGCACAGATACGCAGTATTTT.

The gene calls are TRBV20-1 and TRBJ2-1; 10 positions match TRBD2. J lost 4 bases, V lost 5 bases, and 8 bases had no gene match. The CDR3 is 15 residues long. Germline V gene data show CDR1 as DFQATT and CDR2 as SNEGSKA (reference sequence). CDR3 sequence (DNA): TGCAGTGCTCATCCGGGACTAGCGACTTACAATGAGCAGTTCTTC. Its translation is CSAHPGLATYNEQFF.

The CDR3 nucleotides read TGCGCCAGCAGCTTGCCGAGACTAGCGGGAGGGGGTGATGAGCAGTTCTTC. Residues: CASSLPRLAGGGDEQFF. This chain uses TRBV5-1 with TRBJ2-1, with TRBD2 matching over 14 bases. Germline trimming cut 1 base from V and 8 bases from J; bases unmatched to any gene: 8. The CDR3 length is 17 residues. From germline, CDR1 is SGHRS and CDR2 YFSETQ.

Only one count was recorded for this clonotype. V and J are TRBV11-1 and TRBJ2-7; 8 positions match TRBD1. This CDR3 contains 19 residues. Trimming took 5 bases from V and 3 from J; bases not matched to a gene: 21. Per the germline V gene, CDR1 is SGHAT and CDR2 is FQDESV (reference sequence). CDR3 DNA sequence: TGTGCCAGCAGCCGGTCCCCGGACAGGGACATCCCGTGGAACTACGAGCAGTACTTC. It specifies CASSRSPDRDIPWNYEQYF.

This clonotype was detected only a few times. The chain employs TRBV15 and TRBJ2-1; 7 bases are a match to TRBD1. The CDR3 contains 13 residues. With V trimmed by 5 bases and J by 7 bases, 5 bases remained unmatched. Germline V gene sequence: CDR1 LNHNV, CDR2 YYDKDF (reference sequence). The CDR3 here is CATSRRDSNEQFF. The CDR3 nucleotides are TGTGCCACCAGCCGCCGGGACAGTAATGAGCAGTTCTTC.

V gene TRBV20-1 combines with J gene TRBJ2-2; D is unresolved. The CDR3 sequence is 11 residues long. V was clipped by 3 bases and J by 10 bases, with 9 bases between them. Germline-derived CDR1 and CDR2 are DFQATT and SNEGSKA (reference sequence). CDR3 region: CSASFGEELFF. DNA for the CDR3: TGCAGTGCTAGTTTCGGCGAGGAGCTGTTTTTT.

This chain joins TRBV10-3 and TRBJ2-1; D is unclear. The CDR3 contains 12 residues. The ends were cut back, 6 bases at V and 6 bases at J, with 9 bases in the middle. Germline CDR1 ENHRY, CDR2 SYGVKD. CDR3 DNA sequence: TGTGCCATCAGCCCCCAACTCAATGAGCAGTTCTTC. Protein: CAISPQLNEQFF.

The chain joins TRBV27 to TRBJ2-3, with a tentative D call TRBD1 (6 bases). The CDR3 contains 14 residues. Trimming removed 6 bases from V and 7 bases from J, with 17 bases in between. Germline V lookup: CDR1 MNHEY, CDR2 SMNVEV (reference sequence). The CDR3 region has the DNA TGTGCCAGCAGGGCCCAGGGGAGAGGTTATACGCAGTATTTT. It encodes CASRAQGRGYTQYF.

This clonotype was seen repeatedly, ten times or more. The CDR3 DNA follows: TGTGCCAGCAGTTTAAGGGCCGGACCGTACGAGCAGTACTTC. Amino acid sequence: CASSLRAGPYEQYF. V gene TRBV12-3 or TRBV12-4 combines with J gene TRBJ2-7, with no clear D. V was clipped by 2 bases and J by 4 bases, with 12 bases between them. The CDR3 sequence is 14 residues long.

The V gene is TRBV10-3, the J gene TRBJ2-1, with no clear D. Trimming shortened V by 3 bases and J by 6 bases, and 18 bases separated the two germline ends. This CDR3 has 16 amino acids. Germline V CDR1 and CDR2: ENHRY, SYGVKD. In DNA, the CDR3 is TGTGCCATCAGTGATGAGTCCCCGACTCGGTTCAATGAGCAGTTCTTC. It codes for CAISDESPTRFNEQFF.

This clonotype has a count of ten or more. J is TRBJ2-7 and V is TRBV10-3, with unresolved D. The CDR3 has 11 amino acids. V gave up 2 bases and J gave up 4 bases, with 3 bases separating them. The V gene's germline CDR1 is ENHRY and CDR2 SYGVKD. The CDR3 loop is CAISEKYEQYF. CDR3 sequence (DNA): TGTGCCATCAGTGAGAAGTACGAGCAGTACTTC.

This clonotype was recorded many times. Here the CDR3 DNA reads TGCAGTGCTAGAGAACTAGCGGCTGGCCCCAATGAGCAGTTCTTC. Translating gives CSARELAAGPNEQFF. The J gene is TRBJ2-1, the V gene TRBV20-1; 8 bases are a match to TRBD2. The CDR3 has 15 residues. The V gene's germline CDR1 is DFQATT and CDR2 SNEGSKA (reference sequence). With V trimmed by 0 bases and J by 6 bases, 7 bases remained unmatched.

This clonotype was found a few times. J is TRBJ1-1 and V is TRBV19; D unresolved. The germline CDR1 and CDR2 sequences are LNHDA and SQIVND (reference sequence). The CDR3 sequence is 15 residues long. The germline V and J ends were trimmed by 1 base and 4 bases, with 13 bases remaining between them. The CDR3: CASSIARLGITEAFF. Written as DNA, the CDR3 is TGTGCCAGTAGTATAGCCCGTTTGGGCATCACTGAAGCTTTCTTT.

The V call is TRBV5-1, the J call TRBJ2-5; D gene unclear. The V gene lost 4 bases and the J gene lost 4 bases, with 11 bases spanning the gap. The CDR3 has 13 amino acids. CDR1 is SGHRS, CDR2 YFSETQ, per germline. DNA of the CDR3: TGCGCCAGCAGCCACCAATTTGGAGAGACCCAGTACTTC. It is translated as CASSHQFGETQYF. The full variable domain, rest sourced from reference TRBV5-1 and TRBJ2-5, is KAGVTQTPRYLIKTRGQQVTLSCSPISGHRSVSWYQQTPGQGLQFLFEYFSETQRNKGNFPGRFSGRQFSNSRSEMNVSTLELGDSALYLCASSHQFGETQYFGPGTRLLVL.

This sequence joins TRBV28 and TRBJ1-5; D is perhaps TRBD1 (6 bases). The CDR3 has 15 residues. V gave up 2 bases and J gave up 4 bases, with 12 bases separating them. Germline lookup yields CDR1 MDHEN and CDR2 SYDVKM. CDR3 in DNA: TGTGCCAGCAGTTTAGAGGACAGCGGGAATCAGCCCCAGCATTTT. Residues: CASSLEDSGNQPQHF.

This chain joins TRBV12-3 or TRBV12-4 and TRBJ1-1, with D unresolved. The CDR3 runs to 13 residues. Deletions cut 6 bases from V and 5 bases from J, with 13 bases between. CDR3 bases: TGTGCCAGCAGCCCCATTGGGATAACTGAAGCTTTCTTT. The encoded protein is CASSPIGITEAFF.

This clonotype was recorded a few times. The gene calls are TRBV7-2 and TRBJ1-2, with 9 bases that match TRBD1. CDR1 and CDR2 (germline): SGHTA, FQGNSA. V was pared by 5 bases and J by 4 bases, with 11 bases of the junction left unmatched. The CDR3 runs 16 residues. The CDR3 DNA is TGTGCCAGCAGCCCCTTACAGGGGGCGCTGAGCTATGGCTACACCTTC. Residues: CASSPLQGALSYGYTF.

This clonotype was recorded at least ten times. Here the CDR3 DNA reads TGTGCCAGCAGTCCAGGCAATGAGCAGTTCTTC. Protein sequence: CASSPGNEQFF. V usage is TRBV12-3 or TRBV12-4 and J usage is TRBJ2-1; D unclear. V dropped 5 bases and J dropped 6 bases, with 5 bases sitting between them. The CDR3 runs to 11 residues.

The chain recombines TRBV3-1 with TRBJ2-2; 11 bases line up with TRBD2. Germline values: CDR1 LGHDT, CDR2 YNNKEL (reference sequence). With 6 bases clipped from V and 4 bases from J, the junction kept 10 bases outside the gene matches. The CDR3 runs to 17 residues. For the CDR3, the DNA is TGTGCCAGCAGTCGCCTAGCGGGAGGATCGGTCACCGGGGAGCTGTTTTTT. This codes for CASSRLAGGSVTGELFF. The full variable domain, completed using reference TRBV3-1 and TRBJ2-2, is DTAVSQTPKYLVTQMGNDKSIKCEQNLGHDTMYWYKQDSKKFLKIMFSYNNKELIINETVPNRFSPKSPDKAHLNLHINSLELGDSAVYFCASSRLAGGSVTGELFFGEGSRLTVL.

This clonotype was seen a few times. J is TRBJ2-7 and V is TRBV4-1; 8 positions agree with TRBD2. V shed 4 bases and J 3 bases; nucleotides not matched to a gene: 8. CDR1 and CDR2 from the germline V gene are MGHRA and YSYEKL. The CDR3 extends over 15 amino acids. The chain's CDR3 is CASSPEASGSYEQYF. CDR3 bases: TGCGCCAGCAGCCCGGAGGCCAGCGGGAGCTACGAGCAGTACTTC.

The CDR3 region is CASSLADLPDYEQYF. The CDR3 nucleotides are TGTGCCAGCAGTTTAGCCGATCTACCCGACTACGAGCAGTACTTC. The chain couples TRBV12-3 or TRBV12-4 to TRBJ2-7; D is unresolved. CDR3 length: 15 residues. V was trimmed by 0 bases and J by 3 bases, leaving 12 bases between them.

There are a few counts of this clonotype. The CDR3 here is CASSRGQGAVFRTDTQYF. The CDR3 nucleotides are TGTGCCAGCAGCCGGGGACAGGGGGCTGTTTTTAGGACAGATACGCAGTATTTT. The genes are TRBV27 and TRBJ2-3, with 12 bases fitting TRBD1. In germline, CDR1 is MNHEY, CDR2 SMNVEV (reference sequence). The V segment lost 6 bases and the J segment 3 bases; nucleotides outside the gene matches: 13. This CDR3 has 18 amino acids.

This clonotype was observed a handful of times. The chain's CDR3 is CASSLSRDRGTYEQYF. The CDR3 nucleotides read TGCGCCAGCAGTCTCTCTCGGGACAGGGGCACCTACGAGCAGTACTTC. V usage is TRBV10-2 and J usage is TRBJ2-7; the match to TRBD1 covers 10 bases. V lost 5 bases to trimming and J lost 2 bases; unmatched junction nucleotides: 9. Germline-derived CDR1 and CDR2 are WSHSY and SAAADI. This CDR3 is built from 16 residues.

The chain is built from TRBV6-5 and TRBJ1-4; a possible D gene is TRBD1 (6 bases). Trimming cost V 1 base and J 4 bases, with 19 bases left between them. The CDR3 is 18 residues long. Germline V lookup: CDR1 MNHEY, CDR2 SVGAGI. The CDR3 nucleotides read TGTGCCAGCAGTTACTTTTTTACAGGGTTAGGGGATAATGAAAAACTGTTTTTT. It translates to CASSYFFTGLGDNEKLFF.

The chain combines TRBV9 with TRBJ2-3; 9 bases map to TRBD2. CDR3 length: 19 residues. J gave up 1 base and V 0 bases, and 12 bases lay outside the gene matches. Germline values: CDR1 SGDLS, CDR2 YYNGEE. The CDR3 DNA reads as TGTGCCAGCAGCGTAGTCGGCGGGAGGGCCGGTTTGGGCACAGATACGCAGTATTTT. As protein: CASSVVGGRAGLGTDTQYF.

The V call is TRBV20-1, the J call TRBJ2-7; 8 bases align to TRBD2. Germline V gene sequence: CDR1 DFQATT, CDR2 SNEGSKA (reference sequence). The J segment lost 2 bases and the V segment lost 6 bases, leaving 6 bases of the junction unmatched. The CDR3 length is 13 residues. The CDR3 DNA reads as TGCAGTGCCCAGACTAGCGCGACCTACGAGCAGTACTTC. Its translation: CSAQTSATYEQYF.

This clonotype came up many times. This chain uses TRBV20-1 with TRBJ2-2; 7 nucleotides line up with TRBD1. The CDR3 totals 15 residues. V gave up 6 bases and J gave up 4 bases; unmatched junction bases: 11. From germline, CDR1 is DFQATT and CDR2 SNEGSKA (reference sequence). The CDR3 nucleotides are TGCAGTGCCAGCCCAGGGGGTCGAGGCACCGGGGAGCTGTTTTTT. Its translation is CSASPGGRGTGELFF.

The V and J genes are TRBV19 and TRBJ1-5; no clear D gene. There are 14 residues in the CDR3. The germline V and J ends were trimmed by 7 bases and 6 bases, with 16 bases remaining between them. Germline V CDR1 and CDR2: LNHDA, SQIVND (reference sequence). This chain's CDR3 is CASTYSPGGQPQHF. As DNA, the CDR3 is TGTGCCAGTACCTATAGTCCAGGTGGTCAGCCCCAGCATTTT.

The chain recombines TRBV29-1 with TRBJ2-7, with unresolved D. The CDR3 is 14 residues long. The germline V gene has CDR1 SQVTM and CDR2 ANQGSEA. V lost 5 bases and J lost 0, with 14 bases in between. CDR3 loop: CSVLATLSSYEQYF. The CDR3 DNA reads TGCAGCGTTTTGGCGACTCTAAGCTCCTACGAGCAGTACTTC.

Points on this clonotype: No conserved phenylalanine or tryptophan is present at the end of the CDR3, so a read error is the likely explanation. The DNA is omitted, as the CDR3 cannot be located on it reliably, and the CDR3 follows TCRdb's listing. The chain couples TRBV20-1 to TRBJ2-1; TRBD2 is the table's D call and was not checked against the DNA. Germline-derived CDR1 and CDR2 are DFQATT and SNEGSKA (reference sequence). The CDR3 comprises 10 residues, both ends counted. The CDR3 protein is CSALAGGPVV.